This entry describes one T cell receptor (beta chain). Its target is not known. The record originates from a study of CD4 T cells in relation to SARS-CoV-2 and coronaviruses. Study-level results: This crossreactivity analysis covered spike protein alone, no other viral proteins. SARS-CoV-2-driven expansion was significantly weaker in crossreactive than monoreactive clones.

Naive and memory CD4+ T cell DNA was deep-sequenced without culture. Generated by immunoSEQ multiplex PCR, the TCRdb table keeps only in-frame clones and is missing some. The table records approximately 70,000 clones, over 85% of them present only once. Before the COVID-19 pandemic, during about 2010-2018, CD4+ T cells were taken from unexposed donors. Trimming cost V 5 bases and J 2 bases; bases outside gene matches: 4. The V gene's germline CDR1 is KGHSH and CDR2 LQKENI. The CDR3 extends over 14 amino acids. This receptor was obtained from a human donor in good health. V and J are TRBV18 and TRBJ2-3, with 7 bases matching TRBD2. The sequencing input was naive CD4+ T cells from PBMCs. The subset is: naive CD4+ T cells isolated by negative enrichment. The CDR3 coding sequence is TGTGCCAGCTCATCGGGACTATTCACAGATACGCAGTATTTT. Translating it yields CASSSGLFTDTQYF.